The entry below describes one T cell receptor beta chain. Its antigen is unidentified. The data originate from a study of radiotherapy plus CTLA-4 blockade in lung cancer. Study-wide context: Objective responses were documented in 15% to 20% of patients, with disease control in about 28%.

Focal radiation was given together with CTLA-4 blockade (ipilimumab) to patients with chemo-refractory metastatic non-small-cell lung cancer. The CDR3 has 16 residues. Germline V gene lookup returns CDR1 SGHTA and CDR2 FQGNSA. V lost 3 bases and J lost 5; bases outside the gene matches: 5. Clones were read by immunoSEQ multiplex PCR, and TCRdb kept only the in-frame ones, dropping some. This sample yields 45,000 to 60,000 clones, of which 75% to 80% are seen a single time; around 2.5% belongs to the top ten. Study results and caveats: Clones of tumor-derived TCRs expanded in blood after radiotherapy plus ipilimumab. Together with interferon-beta, which increased in serum after radiation, early dynamic changes in blood T cell clones were reportedly the best predictors of response.

The chain employs TRBV7-2 and TRBJ2-3, with TRBD2 matching over 13 bases. The starting material was peripheral blood, obtained from a patient treated with radiotherapy plus ipilimumab. The TCR originated in a human donor with non-small cell lung cancer whose response to radiotherapy plus ipilimumab could not be evaluated. CDR3 bases: TGTGCCAGCAGCTTCCGGACTAGCGGGAGTATAGATACGCAGTATTTT. It encodes CASSFRTSGSIDTQYF. Looking up the rest from reference TRBV7-2 and TRBJ2-3 gives the full variable domain: GAGVSQSPSNKVTEKGKDVELRCDPISGHTALYWYRQSLGQGLEFLIYFQGNSAPDKSGLPSDRFSAERTGGSVSTLTIQRTQQEDSAVYLCASSFRTSGSIDTQYFGPGTRLTVL.